This is a list of T cell receptor beta chains from one sample in a study of PD-L1 blockade in urothelial cancer. TCRdb keeps only in-frame clones here, not all; method: immunoSEQ multiplex PCR. Counted here are 85,000 to 90,000 clones, over 75% occurring once; the ten biggest clones make up around an eighth. The sequenced sample was PBMCs, obtained around atezolizumab (anti-PD-L1) treatment. These receptors all stem from a man aged 55 to 69 with urothelial cancer. Both conserved end residues are part of each CDR3. The order of the fields is D gene, V gene, J gene, clone size, CDR3 DNA, CDR3 protein. A D gene is named only where the DNA matches it firmly. The size of a clone is reported for some rows only, either as once, few or many, or as a class for expanded clones.

d_call: NA
v_call: TRBV6-5
j_call: TRBJ2-5
clone_size: NA
cdr3_nt: TGTGCCATTGGGGAGGGGGGCCTCTCCCAAGAGACCCAGTACTTC
cdr3_aa: CAIGEGGLSQETQYF

d_call: TRBD2
v_call: TRBV28
j_call: TRBJ2-3
clone_size: NA
cdr3_nt: TGTGCCAGCAGTCCGCTCGGGCTAGCGGGGGCTACAGATACGCAGTATTTT
cdr3_aa: CASSPLGLAGATDTQYF

d_call: TRBD1
v_call: TRBV11-3
j_call: TRBJ1-1
clone_size: NA
cdr3_nt: TGTGCCAGCAGTTCAGGACAGGGAATGAACACTGAAGCTTTCTTT
cdr3_aa: CASSSGQGMNTEAFF

d_call: NA
v_call: TRBV7-9
j_call: TRBJ2-5
clone_size: NA
cdr3_nt: TGTGCCAGCAGCTTAGTTGGGAGCAGGGAGACCCAGTACTTC
cdr3_aa: CASSLVGSRETQYF

d_call: TRBD2
v_call: TRBV7-9
j_call: TRBJ2-4
clone_size: NA
cdr3_nt: TGTGCCAGCAGCTCCCCGAGGGCGGGGGGGAGACACATTCAGTACTTC
cdr3_aa: CASSSPRAGGRHIQYF

d_call: NA
v_call: TRBV6-5
j_call: TRBJ1-2
clone_size: NA
cdr3_nt: TGTGCCAGCAGGAAACAGGTTTATGGCTACACCTTC
cdr3_aa: CASRKQVYGYTF

d_call: TRBD1
v_call: TRBV30
j_call: TRBJ2-7
clone_size: NA
cdr3_nt: TGTGCCTGGAGTAGGACAGGGGGGTTATACGAGCAGTACTTC
cdr3_aa: CAWSRTGGLYEQYF

d_call: NA
v_call: TRBV2
j_call: TRBJ2-5
clone_size: NA
cdr3_nt: TGTGCCAGCAGTGAAGACCAGGGGATCGGGACCCAGTACTTC
cdr3_aa: CASSEDQGIGTQYF

d_call: TRBD1
v_call: TRBV5-1
j_call: TRBJ2-1
clone_size: few
cdr3_nt: TGCGCCAGCAGCAGAGGGACAGGGGTCAATGAGCAGTTCTTC
cdr3_aa: CASSRGTGVNEQFF

d_call: TRBD2
v_call: TRBV27
j_call: TRBJ2-1
clone_size: NA
cdr3_nt: TGTGCCAGCAGTTTATCTCCGGGACTAGCGGGAGACAATGAGCAGTTCTTC
cdr3_aa: CASSLSPGLAGDNEQFF

d_call: NA
v_call: TRBV9
j_call: TRBJ2-2
clone_size: NA
cdr3_nt: TGTGCCAGCAGCGCCTCCGGCGGCACCGGGGAGCTGTTTTTT
cdr3_aa: CASSASGGTGELFF

d_call: NA
v_call: TRBV19
j_call: TRBJ2-5
clone_size: NA
cdr3_nt: TGTGCCAGTAACCATGGCGCCGGGACTTCGGAGACCCAGTACTTC
cdr3_aa: CASNHGAGTSETQYF

d_call: TRBD1
v_call: TRBV28
j_call: TRBJ2-7
clone_size: NA
cdr3_nt: TGTGCCAGCAGCCTGATCGACAGGGGGCGGTACGAGCAGTACTTC
cdr3_aa: CASSLIDRGRYEQYF

d_call: NA
v_call: TRBV18
j_call: TRBJ2-7
clone_size: NA
cdr3_nt: TGTGCCAGCTCACCACCGAGGTCCACATACGAGCAGTACTTC
cdr3_aa: CASSPPRSTYEQYF

d_call: NA
v_call: TRBV5-1
j_call: TRBJ1-1
clone_size: few
cdr3_nt: TGCGCCAGCAGCTTGGAGGGAGGGGAGGTCTCTGAAGCTTTCTTT
cdr3_aa: CASSLEGGEVSEAFF

d_call: TRBD1
v_call: TRBV7-9
j_call: TRBJ2-7
clone_size: few
cdr3_nt: TGTGCCAGCAGCTTAGTGACAGGGGGCTACGAGCAGTACTTC
cdr3_aa: CASSLVTGGYEQYF

d_call: TRBD2
v_call: TRBV5-6
j_call: TRBJ2-7
clone_size: NA
cdr3_nt: TGTGCCAGCAGCCTGAGCGGGGGACCATACGAGCAGTACTTC
cdr3_aa: CASSLSGGPYEQYF

d_call: NA
v_call: TRBV4-2
j_call: TRBJ2-5
clone_size: NA
cdr3_nt: TGTGCCAGCAGCCCACTTGACTCGAAAGAGACCCAGTACTTC
cdr3_aa: CASSPLDSKETQYF

d_call: TRBD2
v_call: TRBV4-1
j_call: TRBJ2-3
clone_size: NA
cdr3_nt: TGCGCCAGCAGCCAAGATCGCACGCTAGCGGGGGAAGCTAGCACAGATACGCAGTATTTT
cdr3_aa: CASSQDRTLAGEASTDTQYF

d_call: TRBD2
v_call: TRBV29-1
j_call: TRBJ2-1
clone_size: NA
cdr3_nt: TGCAGCGTTGTGTCGGGAGGATCGAATGAGCAGTTCTTC
cdr3_aa: CSVVSGGSNEQFF

d_call: TRBD2
v_call: TRBV6-1
j_call: TRBJ2-7
clone_size: NA
cdr3_nt: TGTGCCAGCAAACTTAGCGGGAGCGGGTACGAGCAGTACTTC
cdr3_aa: CASKLSGSGYEQYF

d_call: NA
v_call: TRBV19
j_call: TRBJ2-3
clone_size: NA
cdr3_nt: TGTGCCAGTACCCTCGGGGGAGATACGCAGTATTTT
cdr3_aa: CASTLGGDTQYF

d_call: NA
v_call: TRBV5-4
j_call: TRBJ2-4
clone_size: NA
cdr3_nt: TGTGCCAGCAGCTCCCCAACAATAGCCAAAAACATTCAGTACTTC
cdr3_aa: CASSSPTIAKNIQYF

d_call: NA
v_call: TRBV7-9
j_call: TRBJ2-3
clone_size: NA
cdr3_nt: TGTGCCACATCTGCAGGGAGCACAGATACGCAGTATTTT
cdr3_aa: CATSAGSTDTQYF

d_call: NA
v_call: TRBV5-6
j_call: TRBJ2-4
clone_size: NA
cdr3_nt: TGTGCCAGCAGCTTGGTGGCAAACATTCAGTACTTC
cdr3_aa: CASSLVANIQYF

d_call: TRBD1
v_call: TRBV27
j_call: TRBJ2-7
clone_size: few
cdr3_nt: TGTGCCAGCAGTTCTTACAGGGGCAGGGGCTCCTACGAGCAGTACTTC
cdr3_aa: CASSSYRGRGSYEQYF

d_call: TRBD1
v_call: TRBV7-3
j_call: TRBJ1-1
clone_size: NA
cdr3_nt: TGTGCCAGCAGCATGCGACAGGGGGCACGCGCTTTCTTT
cdr3_aa: CASSMRQGARAFF

d_call: TRBD1
v_call: TRBV19
j_call: TRBJ1-3
clone_size: NA
cdr3_nt: TGTGCCAGTAGTAGAAAGGGGGCAAGCTCTGGAGGAAACACCATATATTTT
cdr3_aa: CASSRKGASSGGNTIYF

d_call: NA
v_call: TRBV7-6
j_call: TRBJ1-5
clone_size: NA
cdr3_nt: TGTGCCAGCAGCTTAAGGGGAAGTAATCAGCCCCAGCATTTT
cdr3_aa: CASSLRGSNQPQHF

d_call: TRBD2
v_call: TRBV6-1
j_call: TRBJ2-7
clone_size: NA
cdr3_nt: TGTGCCAGCAGTTTAGCGGGAGTCTACGAGCAGTACTTC
cdr3_aa: CASSLAGVYEQYF

d_call: TRBD1
v_call: TRBV7-9
j_call: TRBJ2-3
clone_size: once
cdr3_nt: TGTGCCAGCAGCTTAGGAGGACAGGGCCATCCAGATACGCAGTATTTT
cdr3_aa: CASSLGGQGHPDTQYF

d_call: TRBD1
v_call: TRBV5-4
j_call: TRBJ2-3
clone_size: NA
cdr3_nt: TGTGCCAGCAGAGCTCCGGGACAGGGGACAGATACGCAGTATTTT
cdr3_aa: CASRAPGQGTDTQYF

d_call: TRBD2
v_call: TRBV9
j_call: TRBJ2-1
clone_size: NA
cdr3_nt: TGTGCCAGCAGCGCAAGACTAGCGCTGTACAATGAGCAGTTCTTC
cdr3_aa: CASSARLALYNEQFF

d_call: TRBD2
v_call: TRBV11-2
j_call: TRBJ2-1
clone_size: NA
cdr3_nt: TGTGCCAGCAGCCGGAGCGGGGGGTGGGATGAGCAGTTCTTC
cdr3_aa: CASSRSGGWDEQFF

d_call: TRBD1
v_call: TRBV29-1
j_call: TRBJ1-2
clone_size: NA
cdr3_nt: TGCAGCGTTGAACGCTCGACAGGGACTTCCTATGGCTACACCTTC
cdr3_aa: CSVERSTGTSYGYTF

d_call: NA
v_call: TRBV5-6
j_call: TRBJ2-3
clone_size: NA
cdr3_nt: TGTGCCAGCAGGGAGGCGGCTAGCGTTAGCACAGATACGCAGTATTTT
cdr3_aa: CASREAASVSTDTQYF

d_call: NA
v_call: TRBV9
j_call: TRBJ2-2
clone_size: once
cdr3_nt: TGTGCCAGCAGCGTAGGGGGCTCGAACACCGGGGAGCTGTTTTTT
cdr3_aa: CASSVGGSNTGELFF

d_call: TRBD1
v_call: TRBV19
j_call: TRBJ2-7
clone_size: NA
cdr3_nt: TGTGCCAGTAGCCCGGGACAGGGGGCGAGCGAGCAGTACTTC
cdr3_aa: CASSPGQGASEQYF

d_call: NA
v_call: TRBV28
j_call: TRBJ2-1
clone_size: NA
cdr3_nt: TGTGCCAGCAGTTTCTACTACAATGAGCAGTTCTTC
cdr3_aa: CASSFYYNEQFF

d_call: NA
v_call: TRBV2
j_call: TRBJ2-5
clone_size: NA
cdr3_nt: TGTGCCAGCAGTGGAGACAGGAGCCAAGAGACCCAGTACTTC
cdr3_aa: CASSGDRSQETQYF

d_call: TRBD1
v_call: TRBV30
j_call: TRBJ2-5
clone_size: NA
cdr3_nt: TGTGCCTGGACGACAGGGGGGGAGACCCAGTACTTC
cdr3_aa: CAWTTGGETQYF

d_call: NA
v_call: TRBV28
j_call: TRBJ2-1
clone_size: NA
cdr3_nt: TGTGCCAGCAGTCTGACCGGGGGATACAATGAGCAGTTCTTC
cdr3_aa: CASSLTGGYNEQFF

d_call: TRBD2
v_call: TRBV4-2
j_call: TRBJ2-3
clone_size: NA
cdr3_nt: TGTGCCAGCAGCCAAGAGGAAGCGGGGAGCACAGATACGCAGTATTTT
cdr3_aa: CASSQEEAGSTDTQYF

d_call: NA
v_call: TRBV6-5
j_call: TRBJ1-5
clone_size: NA
cdr3_nt: TGTGCCAGCAGTTACGACAGCGATCAGCCCCAGCATTTT
cdr3_aa: CASSYDSDQPQHF

d_call: NA
v_call: TRBV7-2
j_call: TRBJ2-5
clone_size: NA
cdr3_nt: TGTGCCAGCAGCTTGGCTGTCCAGGAGACCCAGTACTTC
cdr3_aa: CASSLAVQETQYF

d_call: NA
v_call: TRBV9
j_call: TRBJ2-1
clone_size: NA
cdr3_nt: TGTGCCAGCAGCGCCCCGGACAGAACCTACAATGAGCAGTTCTTC
cdr3_aa: CASSAPDRTYNEQFF

d_call: TRBD1
v_call: TRBV5-8
j_call: TRBJ2-3
clone_size: NA
cdr3_nt: TGTGCCAGCAGCGTGACAGGGGCTAGCACAGATACGCAGTATTTT
cdr3_aa: CASSVTGASTDTQYF

d_call: NA
v_call: TRBV19
j_call: TRBJ1-1
clone_size: NA
cdr3_nt: TGTGCCACTTCGACAGACGGGAACACTGAAGCTTTCTTT
cdr3_aa: CATSTDGNTEAFF

d_call: NA
v_call: TRBV25-1
j_call: TRBJ1-4
clone_size: NA
cdr3_nt: TGTGCCAGCTCCAATCCCCCCATTAATGAAAAACTGTTTTTT
cdr3_aa: CASSNPPINEKLFF

d_call: NA
v_call: TRBV5-1
j_call: TRBJ1-2
clone_size: NA
cdr3_nt: TGCGCCAGCAGCTTGGCCCCGGGGGAGTATGGCTACACCTTC
cdr3_aa: CASSLAPGEYGYTF

d_call: TRBD1
v_call: TRBV4-2
j_call: TRBJ1-6
clone_size: NA
cdr3_nt: TGTGCCAGCAGACAAAACGGTCAGGGGGTAAATTCACCCCTCCACTTT
cdr3_aa: CASRQNGQGVNSPLHF

d_call: TRBD1
v_call: TRBV7-2
j_call: TRBJ1-2
clone_size: once
cdr3_nt: TGTGCCAGCAGCTTGGGACAGGGGGCAAGTGGCTACACCTTC
cdr3_aa: CASSLGQGASGYTF

d_call: NA
v_call: TRBV29-1
j_call: TRBJ1-1
clone_size: once
cdr3_nt: TGCAGCGTTGAACCTTGGACAGCCCATGACACTGAAGCTTTCTTT
cdr3_aa: CSVEPWTAHDTEAFF

d_call: NA
v_call: TRBV6-5
j_call: TRBJ2-1
clone_size: NA
cdr3_nt: TGTGCCAGCAGTTCGAGCTCCTACAATGAGCAGTTCTTC
cdr3_aa: CASSSSSYNEQFF

d_call: TRBD1
v_call: TRBV5-1
j_call: TRBJ2-2
clone_size: NA
cdr3_nt: TGCGCCAGCAGCGCCTCGGGACAGTCAAATGCCGGGGAGCTGTTTTTT
cdr3_aa: CASSASGQSNAGELFF

d_call: TRBD1
v_call: TRBV7-9
j_call: TRBJ1-5
clone_size: NA
cdr3_nt: TGTGCCAGCAGCCGGGGGGACAGGGGGCACGGGCCCCAGCATTTT
cdr3_aa: CASSRGDRGHGPQHF

d_call: TRBD1
v_call: TRBV11-3
j_call: TRBJ2-7
clone_size: NA
cdr3_nt: TGTGCCAGCAGCTCCAACAGGGGATCCTACGAGCAGTACTTC
cdr3_aa: CASSSNRGSYEQYF